This T cell receptor (beta chain) was sequenced in a study of blood T cells in healthy people across ages. Germline assignment: CDR1 SGHTA and CDR2 FQGNSA. The CDR3 contains 15 residues. V lost 4 bases and J lost 0, with 7 bases in between. This clonotype has only a few counts. Its specificity is not known. The authors ran a second PCR of roughly 6 to 12 cycles using a sample-barcoded 5' primer and a J-beta primer mix. From the 5' RACE reads, TCRdb called clonotypes with MiXCR, one entry per CDR3 protein. The table records over 1,500,000 distinct CDR3 sequences, roughly 43% of them present only once. Overall study results and limits: While age rose, TCR beta diversity per million T cells dropped in a roughly linear way.

V is TRBV7-2 and J is TRBJ2-6; D is ambiguous. This receptor was identified in a human donor in good health. Input material: blood. The CDR3 DNA is TGTGCCAGCAGCTCCCAACACTCTGGGGCCAACGTCCTGACTTTC. Amino acid sequence: CASSSQHSGANVLTF.